Below, 20 T cell receptor beta chains from the same sample are listed, as sequenced in a study of cytomegalovirus exposure and HLA in healthy donors. The PCR ran on 60 Vbeta and 13 Jbeta primers. The protocol was immunoSEQ multiplex PCR, while the TCRdb copy is restricted to in-frame clones and leaves out a portion. Altogether approximately 110,000 clones are present, roughly 70% being singletons, with the ten largest covering roughly a tenth. The specimen sequenced was PBMCs. These TCRs come from a man aged 35-49 years in good health and CMV-seropositive.

V usage is TRBV28 and J usage is TRBJ2-7; a weak D match, TRBD1 (6 bases). Trimming left V 5 bases short and J 8 bases short, with 13 bases between. The CDR3 is made up of 12 amino acids. From germline, CDR1 is MDHEN and CDR2 SYDVKM. The CDR3 is CASSPGHYKQYF. The CDR3 region has the DNA TGTGCCAGCAGTCCGGGACATTATAAGCAGTACTTC.

V usage is TRBV9 and J usage is TRBJ2-3, with unresolved D. The germline V gene encodes CDR1 SGDLS and CDR2 YYNGEE. The CDR3 runs 15 residues. V was shortened by 4 bases and J by 5 bases, with 17 bases between the two germline ends. The CDR3 is CASSSQVFTQDTQYF. CDR3 coding DNA: TGTGCCAGCAGCTCCCAGGTTTTCACTCAAGATACGCAGTATTTT.

This clone has more than one count but fewer than ten. V gene TRBV6-1 combines with J gene TRBJ2-7; 9 bases agree with TRBD1. Per germline, CDR1 MNHNS and CDR2 SASEGT. CDR3 size: 14 residues. V shed 6 bases and J 5 bases; nucleotides not matched to a gene: 8. The CDR3 protein is CASSPSGTGNEQYV. The CDR3 nucleotides are TGTGCCAGCAGCCCCTCCGGGACAGGGAACGAGCAGTACGTC.

This clone occurred once. The chain joins TRBV18 to TRBJ2-1; 10 nucleotides line up with TRBD2. V was clipped by 0 bases and J by 5 bases; unmatched bases: 1. Germline CDR1 and CDR2: KGHSH and LQKENI. The CDR3 sequence is 15 residues long. DNA for the CDR3: TGTGCCAGCTCACCACCAAGCGGGGGGGACAATGAGCAGTTCTTC. Its translation: CASSPPSGGDNEQFF.

This rearrangement joins TRBV2 to TRBJ2-2, with D possibly matching TRBD2 (6 bases). The CDR3 is 15 amino acids. Trimming left V 1 base short and J 8 bases short, with 14 bases between. Germline-derived CDR1 and CDR2 are SNHLY and FYNNEI. CDR3 loop: CASSEEGGLTGELFF. CDR3 DNA: TGTGCCAGCAGTGAAGAGGGAGGTCTCACGGGGGAGCTGTTTTTT.

The J gene is TRBJ1-1, the V gene TRBV5-1; D is undetermined. The ends were cut back, 1 base at V and 1 base at J, with 8 bases in the middle. Germline V gene sequence: CDR1 SGHRS, CDR2 YFSETQ. This CDR3 region has 14 residues. The CDR3 coding sequence is TGCGCCAGCAGCTTGACATTTCCGAACACTGAAGCTTTCTTT. This codes for CASSLTFPNTEAFF.

This sequence joins TRBV9 and TRBJ2-5, with D possibly TRBD2 on 6 matching bases. The germline CDR1 and CDR2 sequences are SGDLS and YYNGEE. V lost 4 bases and J 5 bases, leaving 18 bases between the germline ends. This CDR3 has 15 residues. Here the CDR3 reads CASSWSSGAVETQYF. CDR3 coding DNA: TGTGCCAGCAGCTGGAGTAGCGGAGCAGTTGAGACCCAGTACTTC.

This clone came up many times. CDR3 sequence (DNA): TGCGCCAGCAGCCGGCTGCCCTCAGCTAAGCGGCAAGAGACCCAGTACTTC. Amino acid sequence: CASSRLPSAKRQETQYF. This chain joins TRBV4-1 and TRBJ2-5, with D possibly being TRBD2 (5 bases). Germline values: CDR1 MGHRA, CDR2 YSYEKL. The germline V and J ends were trimmed by 4 bases and 2 bases, with 20 bases remaining between them. The length of the CDR3 is 17 residues.

The V gene is TRBV9, the J gene TRBJ2-3; 14 positions agree with TRBD2. Germline-derived CDR1 and CDR2 are SGDLS and YYNGEE. Trimming removed 4 bases from V and 6 bases from J; junction bases left unmatched: 7. CDR3 length: 16 amino acids. The CDR3 spells CASSSGTSGRWDTQYF. DNA of the CDR3: TGTGCCAGCAGCTCCGGGACTAGCGGGAGATGGGATACGCAGTATTTT.

The chain uses TRBV6-5 and TRBJ2-7, with D unclear. V lost 0 bases, J lost 3 bases, and 12 bases lay in between. The CDR3 contains 15 residues. Per the germline V gene, CDR1 is MNHEY and CDR2 is SVGAGI. The CDR3 DNA sequence: TGTGCCAGCAGTTACTCCCTTTATGGGCTCTACGAGCAGTACTTC. Residues: CASSYSLYGLYEQYF.

The rearrangement uses TRBV4-1 and TRBJ1-2; maybe TRBD1 (5 bases). Germline assignment: CDR1 MGHRA and CDR2 YSYEKL. The CDR3 totals 11 residues. Trimming shortened V by 4 bases and J by 13 bases, and 13 bases separated the two germline ends. The CDR3 DNA sequence: TGCGCCAGCAGCCTCCACAAAGGGGTCACCTTC. It yields the protein CASSLHKGVTF.

V is TRBV6-5 and J is TRBJ2-7; 7 bases are a match to TRBD1. Unmatched junction bases numbered 8, after V lost 3 bases and J lost 3 bases. Germline-derived CDR1 and CDR2 are MNHEY and SVGAGI. CDR3 length equals 15 residues. As DNA, the CDR3 is TGTGCCAGCAGTTATACAGCGACAGGGCACTACGAGCAGTACTTC. It encodes CASSYTATGHYEQYF.

The chain joins TRBV9 to TRBJ2-2; 10 positions match TRBD2. V shed 3 bases and J 6 bases; nucleotides not matched to a gene: 2. This CDR3 is 14 amino acids long. The germline V gene has CDR1 SGDLS and CDR2 YYNGEE. CDR3 sequence (DNA): TGTGCCAGCAGCGCCGGGACTAGCGCCGGGGAGCTGTTTTTT. It codes for CASSAGTSAGELFF. Filled out from reference TRBV9 and TRBJ2-2, the complete variable domain reads DSGVTQTPKHLITATGQRVTLRCSPRSGDLSVYWYQQSLDQGLQFLIQYYNGEERAKGNILERFSAQQFPDLHSELNLSSLELGDSALYFCASSAGTSAGELFFGEGSRLTVL.

The chain has TRBV18 and TRBJ1-1, with D unresolved. Germline CDR1 reads KGHSH; CDR2 reads LQKENI. The V end lost 4 bases, the J end lost 1 base, and 7 bases lay between the germline ends. This CDR3 has 13 residues. CDR3 sequence reads: CASSLTRNTEAFF. As DNA, the CDR3 is TGTGCCAGCTCACTTACAAGGAACACTGAAGCTTTCTTT. Supplemented by reference TRBV18 and TRBJ1-1, the full variable domain reads NAGVMQNPRHLVRRRGQEARLRCSPMKGHSHVYWYRQLPEEGLKFMVYLQKENIIDESGMPKERFSAEFPKEGPSILRIQQVVRGDSAAYFCASSLTRNTEAFFGQGTRLTVV.

In its sample, this clone was seen a few times. The chain has TRBV4-3 and TRBJ1-4; the D gene is possibly TRBD1 (5 bases). Germline loops: CDR1 LGHNA, CDR2 YSLEER. The V end was cut by 0 bases, the J end by 3 bases, with 11 bases between. The length of the CDR3 is 16 residues. The CDR3: CASSQDGGGANEKLFF. In DNA, the CDR3 is TGCGCCAGCAGCCAAGATGGCGGGGGAGCTAATGAAAAACTGTTTTTT.

The J gene is TRBJ2-3, the V gene TRBV5-1; 8 nucleotides agree with TRBD1. Looked up from germline, CDR1 is SGHRS and CDR2 is YFSETQ. CDR3 length: 15 residues. V lost 0 bases to trimming and J lost 2 bases; unmatched junction nucleotides: 2. This CDR3 reads CASSLGTGLTDTQYF. As DNA, the CDR3 is TGCGCCAGCAGCTTGGGGACAGGGCTCACAGATACGCAGTATTTT. The entire variable domain, with the rest obtained from reference TRBV5-1 and TRBJ2-3, is as follows: KAGVTQTPRYLIKTRGQQVTLSCSPISGHRSVSWYQQTPGQGLQFLFEYFSETQRNKGNFPGRFSGRQFSNSRSEMNVSTLELGDSALYLCASSLGTGLTDTQYFGPGTRLTVL.

This clone was found a few times. This chain links TRBV5-1 with TRBJ1-5; TRBD1 might be the D (5 bases). The CDR3 contains 15 residues. In germline, CDR1 is SGHRS, CDR2 YFSETQ. V lost 0 bases and J 7 bases, leaving 14 bases between the germline ends. CDR3 sequence reads: CASSLDGGIGQPQHF. The DNA of the CDR3 is TGCGCCAGCAGCTTGGATGGGGGGATAGGGCAGCCCCAGCATTTT.

The chain recombines TRBV5-1 with TRBJ1-5, with TRBD1 matching 11 bases. Unmatched junction bases numbered 5, after V lost 3 bases and J lost 6 bases. Germline V lookup: CDR1 SGHRS, CDR2 YFSETQ. The CDR3 runs 15 residues. CDR3 DNA: TGCGCCAGCAGCTCCGGACAGGGGGCCGGTCAGCCCCAGCATTTT. It yields the protein CASSSGQGAGQPQHF.

V usage is TRBV18 and J usage is TRBJ2-3; TRBD1 agrees at 9 bases. The V segment lost 6 bases and the J segment 2 bases; nucleotides outside the gene matches: 6. CDR1 and CDR2 (germline): KGHSH, LQKENI. The CDR3 extends over 15 amino acids. The CDR3 sequence is CASSLGTGHTDTQYF. The CDR3 DNA follows: TGTGCCAGCTCTCTTGGGACAGGGCACACAGATACGCAGTATTTT.

V gene TRBV5-1 combines with J gene TRBJ2-1; D is possibly TRBD2 (6 bases). The CDR3 consists of 16 residues. Per the germline V gene, CDR1 is SGHRS and CDR2 is YFSETQ. V lost 1 base, J lost 9 bases, and 20 bases lay in between. Written as DNA, the CDR3 is TGCGCCAGCAGCTTGTCACCGGGAGCGTTTAAGGGTGAGCAGTTCTTC. Translating gives CASSLSPGAFKGEQFF. The full variable domain, its missing parts supplied by reference TRBV5-1 and TRBJ2-1, is KAGVTQTPRYLIKTRGQQVTLSCSPISGHRSVSWYQQTPGQGLQFLFEYFSETQRNKGNFPGRFSGRQFSNSRSEMNVSTLELGDSALYLCASSLSPGAFKGEQFFGPGTRLTVL.